This TCR beta chain was identified in a study of blood T cell repertoires in COVID-19. Turning to the study itself: Donors in the United States, Italy and Spain gave samples during acute or convalescent COVID-19. PBMCs, B-cell-depleted T cells, or T cells were the source of the cDNA or gDNA that made up the material.

TCRdb's copy holds only in-frame clones and misses some; the assay was immunoSEQ multiplex PCR. The sample has 100,000 or so clones, around 82% seen once. CDR3 size: 16 residues. Looked up from germline, CDR1 is LNHDA and CDR2 is SQIVND (reference sequence). With 1 base clipped from V and 4 bases from J, the junction kept 6 bases outside the gene matches. The TCR sequence derives from a man in his fifties with active or convalescent COVID-19. Sequencing used peripheral blood. The chain has TRBV19 and TRBJ2-3, with 9 bases aligning to TRBD2. CDR3 protein: CASSIAIAGASDTQYF. In DNA, the CDR3 is TGTGCCAGTAGTATAGCTATAGCGGGGGCCTCAGATACGCAGTATTTT. Looking up the rest from reference TRBV19 and TRBJ2-3 gives the full variable domain: DGGITQSPKYLFRKEGQNVTLSCEQNLNHDAMYWYRQDPGQGLRLIYYSQIVNDFQKGDIAEGYSVSREKKESFPLTVTSAQKNPTAFYLCASSIAIAGASDTQYFGPGTRLTVL.